The entry that follows covers one T cell receptor beta chain sequence. Other DNA sequences of this sample code for an identical CDR3. This sample stems from a study of shared clonotypes between healthy human individuals. Germline V CDR1 and CDR2: SGDLS, YYNGEE. The CDR3 runs to 13 residues. Trimming shortened V by 4 bases and J by 4 bases, and 11 bases separated the two germline ends. Sequenced by immunoSEQ multiplex PCR; TCRdb stores in-frame clones only, minus some. The table includes roughly 590,000 clones, over 95% detected once. The naive CD8 fraction comprised CD45RO-negative cells positively selected for CCR7 and excluded terminally differentiated effector memory CD45RA+ cells. The donors were adults (healthy and HIV-negative) with no recent acute infections or vaccinations.

The chain carries TRBV9 and TRBJ1-1; D is unclear. What was sequenced was naive CD8+ T cells sorted from blood. This sequence originates from a woman aged 30 to 39 in good health. The CDR3 is CASSPGGSTEAFF. The CDR3 coding sequence is TGTGCCAGCAGCCCCGGTGGGTCCACTGAAGCTTTCTTT.